This T cell receptor beta chain was retrieved from a study of T cell responses to AZD1222 COVID-19 vaccine. Points from the study as a whole: Every sample of the repertoires postdated the peak T cell response. Vaccine-related CD4 TCRs covered spike, predominating at 160-218 and 743-854. Unmutated variant regions are reportedly the target of nearly half of TCRs that are spike-specific. Clonal diversity was possibly underestimated, and white British individuals and females predominated among donors.

Worth noting for this clone: Its antigen is currently unknown.

This CDR3 is 14 amino acids long. Trimming cost V 2 bases and J 8 bases, with 15 bases left between them. Germline V gene data show CDR1 as MNHEY and CDR2 as SMNVEV (reference sequence). The table came from immunoSEQ multiplex PCR; TCRdb's copy has only in-frame clones and leaves some out. The table lists about 180,000 clones, approximately 90% of them singletons. This TCR derives from an adult in good health. The chain combines TRBV27 with TRBJ1-2; possible D gene TRBD1, 5 bases. This material consisted of peripheral blood, taken on day 0 of AZD1222 vaccination. The CDR3 region is CASSLSGGRRGYTF. The CDR3 bases are TGTGCCAGCAGTTTAAGTGGGGGTAGAAGGGGCTACACCTTC.